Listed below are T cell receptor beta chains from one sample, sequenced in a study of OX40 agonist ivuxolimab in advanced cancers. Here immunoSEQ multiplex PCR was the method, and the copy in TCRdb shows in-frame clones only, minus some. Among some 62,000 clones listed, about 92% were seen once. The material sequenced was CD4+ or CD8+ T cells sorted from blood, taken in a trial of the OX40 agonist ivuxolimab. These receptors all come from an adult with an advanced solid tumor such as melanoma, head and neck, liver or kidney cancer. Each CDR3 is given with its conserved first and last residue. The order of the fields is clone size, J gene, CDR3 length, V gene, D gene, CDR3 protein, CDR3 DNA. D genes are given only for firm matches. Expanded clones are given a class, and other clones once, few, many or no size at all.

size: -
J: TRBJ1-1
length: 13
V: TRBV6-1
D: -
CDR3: CASSGRQPAEAFF
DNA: TGTGCCAGCAGTGGAAGACAGCCCGCTGAAGCTTTCTTT

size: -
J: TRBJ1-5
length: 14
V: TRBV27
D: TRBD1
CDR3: CASSLRQGGQPQHF
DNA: TGTGCCAGCAGTTTAAGACAGGGAGGTCAGCCCCAGCATTTT

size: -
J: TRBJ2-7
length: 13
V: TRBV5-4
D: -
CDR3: CASSLALSTEQYF
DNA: TGTGCCAGCAGCTTGGCTCTTTCTACGGAGCAGTACTTC

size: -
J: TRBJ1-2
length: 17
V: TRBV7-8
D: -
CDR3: CASSLAWGAGASYGYTF
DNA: TGTGCCAGCAGCTTAGCTTGGGGCGCGGGGGCCAGCTATGGCTACACCTTC

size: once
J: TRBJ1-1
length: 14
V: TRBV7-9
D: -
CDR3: CASAFSRANTEAFF
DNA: TGTGCCAGCGCGTTCTCGAGGGCGAACACTGAAGCTTTCTTT

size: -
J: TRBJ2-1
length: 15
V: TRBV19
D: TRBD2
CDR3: CASSDLAGGPNEQFF
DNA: TGTGCCAGTAGTGACTTGGCGGGGGGCCCCAATGAGCAGTTCTTC

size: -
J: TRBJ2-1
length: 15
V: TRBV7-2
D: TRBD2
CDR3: CASSLTSGGYNEQFF
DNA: TGTGCCAGCAGCTTAACTAGCGGGGGGTACAATGAGCAGTTCTTC

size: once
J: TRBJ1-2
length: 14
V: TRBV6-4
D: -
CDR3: CASSESLGTYGYTF
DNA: TGTGCCAGCAGTGAATCGTTGGGAACCTATGGCTACACCTTC

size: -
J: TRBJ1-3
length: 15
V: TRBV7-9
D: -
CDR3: CASSSSWREGNTIYF
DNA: TGTGCCAGCAGCTCAAGTTGGAGGGAAGGAAACACCATATATTTT

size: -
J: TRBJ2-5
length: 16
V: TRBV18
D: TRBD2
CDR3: CASSPQLTGGGETQYF
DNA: TGTGCCAGCTCACCACAGCTAACGGGAGGAGGCGAGACCCAGTACTTC

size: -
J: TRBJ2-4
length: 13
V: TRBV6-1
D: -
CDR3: CASIRGPANIQYF
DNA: TGTGCCAGCATTCGCGGGCCCGCAAACATTCAGTACTTC

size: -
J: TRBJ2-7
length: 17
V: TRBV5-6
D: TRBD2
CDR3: CASSLAGELAGSYEQYF
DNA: TGTGCCAGCAGCTTGGCTGGGGAACTAGCGGGGTCCTACGAGCAGTACTTC

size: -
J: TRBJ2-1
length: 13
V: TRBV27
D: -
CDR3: CATGRANYNEQFF
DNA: TGTGCCACCGGCAGGGCGAACTACAATGAGCAGTTCTTC

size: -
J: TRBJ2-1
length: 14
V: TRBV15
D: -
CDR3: CATSRSRGSNEQFF
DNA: TGTGCCACCAGCAGATCCCGGGGCAGCAATGAGCAGTTCTTC

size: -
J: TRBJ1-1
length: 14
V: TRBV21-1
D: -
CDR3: CAYRTGGAGTEAFF
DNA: TGTGCCTACCGGACAGGGGGCGCTGGCACTGAAGCTTTCTTT

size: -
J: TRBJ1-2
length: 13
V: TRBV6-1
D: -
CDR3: CASSSGPPYGYTF
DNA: TGTGCCAGCAGTTCCGGACCACCCTATGGCTACACCTTC

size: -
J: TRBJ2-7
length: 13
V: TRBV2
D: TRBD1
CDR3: CASIGTGGSEQCF
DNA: TGTGCCAGCATCGGGACAGGGGGCTCCGAGCAGTGCTTC

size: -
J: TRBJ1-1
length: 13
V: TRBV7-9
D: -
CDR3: CASSLTGETEAFF
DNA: TGTGCCAGCAGCTTAACGGGGGAAACTGAAGCTTTCTTT

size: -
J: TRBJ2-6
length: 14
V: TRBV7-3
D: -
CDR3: CASSQGSGANVLTF
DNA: TGTGCTAGCAGCCAGGGCTCTGGGGCCAACGTCCTGACTTTC

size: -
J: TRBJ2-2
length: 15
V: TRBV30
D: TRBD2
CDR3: CAWAPGLAGTGELFF
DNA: TGTGCCTGGGCCCCGGGACTAGCGGGCACCGGGGAGCTGTTTTTT